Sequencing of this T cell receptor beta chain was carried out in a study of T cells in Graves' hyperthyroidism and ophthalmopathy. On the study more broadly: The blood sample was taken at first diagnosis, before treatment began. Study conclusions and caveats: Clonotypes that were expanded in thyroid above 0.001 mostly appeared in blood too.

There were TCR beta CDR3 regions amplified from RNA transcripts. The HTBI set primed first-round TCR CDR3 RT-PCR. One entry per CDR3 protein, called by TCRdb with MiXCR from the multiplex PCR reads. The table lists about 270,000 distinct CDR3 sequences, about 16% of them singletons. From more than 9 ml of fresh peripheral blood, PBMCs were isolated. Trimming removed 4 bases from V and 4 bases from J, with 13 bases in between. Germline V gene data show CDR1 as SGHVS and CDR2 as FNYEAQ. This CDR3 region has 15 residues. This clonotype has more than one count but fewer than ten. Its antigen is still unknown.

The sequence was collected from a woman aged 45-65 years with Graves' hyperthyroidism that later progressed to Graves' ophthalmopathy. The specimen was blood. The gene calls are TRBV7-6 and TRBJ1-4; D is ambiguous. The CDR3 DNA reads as TGTGCCAGCAGCTCCGATACGGGGTTTAATGAAAAACTGTTTTTT. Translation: CASSSDTGFNEKLFF.